Each of the 13 T cell receptor beta chains below was sequenced from the same sample in a study of control samples from healthy donors and cancer patients. Profiled with immunoSEQ multiplex PCR; TCRdb holds only in-frame clones, not every one. This table has 95,000 to 150,000 clones, around 87% appearing once. What was sequenced was blood. These receptors originate from a man aged 35-49 years in good health.

The chain carries TRBV11-2 and TRBJ2-2, with TRBD2 matching 10 bases. This CDR3 contains 16 residues. Trimming at V came to 5 bases and at J to 3 bases, leaving 6 bases not matched to a gene. CDR1 and CDR2 from the germline V gene are SGHAT and FQNNGV. CDR3 residues: CASSTSSGGYTGELFF. The CDR3, as DNA: TGTGCCAGCAGCACCTCTAGCGGGGGCTACACCGGGGAGCTGTTTTTT.

This chain joins TRBV18 and TRBJ1-3, with D tentatively TRBD1 (6 bases). This CDR3 contains 14 residues. Germline V gives CDR1 KGHSH, CDR2 LQKENI. The ends were cut back, 6 bases at V and 7 bases at J, with 16 bases in the middle. The CDR3 sequence: CASSPDRRANTIYF. The DNA for the CDR3 is TGTGCCAGCTCCCCCGACAGGCGAGCGAACACCATATATTTT.

This sequence joins TRBV6-2 or TRBV6-3 and TRBJ1-2, with 7 bases fitting TRBD1. V dropped 2 bases and J dropped 7; count of bases not matched to a gene: 7. Germline CDR1 and CDR2: MNHEY and SVGEGT. This CDR3 contains 14 residues. CDR3 bases: TGTGCCAGCAGTTACACGGACAGGTTTAGTGGCTACACCTTC. This sequence encodes CASSYTDRFSGYTF.

The rearrangement uses TRBV7-8 and TRBJ1-3, with 8 nucleotides matching TRBD1. V gave up 4 bases and J gave up 2 bases; unmatched junction bases: 7. This CDR3 has 16 amino acids. Germline-derived CDR1 and CDR2 are SGHVS and FQNEAQ. The CDR3 nucleotides read TGTGCCAGCAGCTCTGGACAGGGAGGCGCTGGAAACACCATATATTTT. Translated, it gives CASSSGQGGAGNTIYF.

The gene calls are TRBV10-3 and TRBJ2-3; 10 bases match TRBD2. Germline CDR1 is ENHRY and CDR2 is SYGVKD. After removal of 0 bases from V and 4 bases from J, the junction contained 7 bases not matched to a gene. CDR3 length equals 17 residues. This chain's CDR3 is CAISESTSLAGADTQYF. DNA of the CDR3: TGTGCCATCAGTGAGTCGACGTCGCTAGCGGGAGCAGATACGCAGTATTTT.

This clone showed up just once. The chain carries TRBV2 and TRBJ2-3; D is tentatively TRBD1 or TRBD2 (7 bases each). V shed 5 bases and J shed 0 bases, with 12 bases lying between them. This CDR3 is 15 amino acids long. Germline CDR1 is SNHLY and CDR2 is FYNNEI. CDR3: CASSPRGGSTDTQYF. Written as DNA, the CDR3 is TGTGCCAGCAGTCCCAGGGGGGGCAGCACAGATACGCAGTATTTT.

There are a few counts of this clone. The CDR3 region is CASSPGQAYSGNTIYF. CDR3 sequence (DNA): TGTGCCAGCAGCCCGGGACAGGCCTACTCTGGAAACACCATATATTTT. This rearrangement joins TRBV5-5 to TRBJ1-3, with TRBD1 matching over 8 bases. The CDR3 runs to 16 residues. V was clipped by 4 bases and J by 0 bases; unmatched bases: 6. The V gene's germline CDR1 is SGHKS and CDR2 YYEKEE (reference sequence).

A few counts support this clone. The chain is built from TRBV6-2 or TRBV6-3 and TRBJ1-2, with 10 bases aligning to TRBD1. Germline lookup yields CDR1 MNHEY and CDR2 SVGEGT. The V and J ends lost 5 bases and 7 bases, in that order; junction bases with no gene match: 7. The length of the CDR3 is 14 residues. The CDR3, as DNA: TGTGCCAGCAGTACCCCGGGACAGGGGTTTGGCTACACCTTC. This translates into CASSTPGQGFGYTF.

V is TRBV6-6 and J is TRBJ2-3; D uncertain. CDR3 length: 13 residues. V was clipped by 10 bases and J by 0 bases, with 11 bases between them. Germline V gene data show CDR1 as MNHNY and CDR2 as SVGAGI (reference sequence). CDR3 sequence reads: CATTPQSTDTQYF. In DNA form, the CDR3 reads TGTGCCACTACCCCCCAGAGCACAGATACGCAGTATTTT.

V is TRBV4-3 and J is TRBJ2-7, with 9 bases fitting TRBD1. The J segment lost 6 bases and the V segment lost 4 bases, leaving 7 bases of the junction unmatched. This CDR3 has 14 residues. Germline-derived CDR1 and CDR2 are LGHNA and YSLEER. CDR3 protein: CASSPKDRGSEQYF. The CDR3 DNA reads TGCGCCAGCAGCCCGAAAGACAGGGGGTCCGAGCAGTACTTC.

CDR3 DNA: TGCGCCAGCAGCTTGGCATTGGGTGCCCATAACTATGGCTACACCTTC. Its protein is CASSLALGAHNYGYTF. The V and J genes are TRBV5-1 and TRBJ1-2, with D unresolved. Trimming pared 0 bases from V and 1 base from J, leaving 13 bases between. The CDR3 is made up of 16 amino acids. Germline-derived CDR1 and CDR2 are SGHRS and YFSETQ.

V usage is TRBV11-2 and J usage is TRBJ2-1; 7 nucleotides align to TRBD2. This CDR3 is 16 amino acids long. Germline V CDR1 and CDR2: SGHAT, FQNNGV. J gave up 8 bases and V 1 base, and 11 bases lay outside the gene matches. The CDR3 DNA follows: TGTGCCAGCAGCTTAGGGTGGCGGGGGAACGGGGATGAGCAGTTCTTC. Translating gives CASSLGWRGNGDEQFF. The whole variable domain, remainder taken from reference TRBV11-2 and TRBJ2-1, is EAGVAQSPRYKIIEKRQSVAFWCNPISGHATLYWYQQILGQGPKLLIQFQNNGVVDDSQLPKDRFSAERLKGVDSTLKIQPAKLEDSAVYLCASSLGWRGNGDEQFFGPGTRLTVL.

The chain links TRBV7-9 to TRBJ2-3, with TRBD1 identical over 10 bases. This CDR3 spans 16 amino acids. Germline assignment: CDR1 SEHNR and CDR2 FQNEAQ (reference sequence). V lost 1 base to trimming and J lost 9 bases; unmatched junction nucleotides: 10. The CDR3 protein is CASSLVGGQGTGTQYF. CDR3 nucleotide sequence: TGTGCCAGCAGCTTAGTAGGGGGACAGGGGACAGGGACGCAGTATTTT.